This TCR beta chain was profiled in a study of T cell responses to AZD1222 COVID-19 vaccine. Overall study results and limits: Only after the peak T cell response were repertoires sampled. Baseline serology detected seropositivity in only a handful of AZD1222 recipients. Targeting of unmutated variant regions was reportedly seen in nearly half of spike-specific TCRs. Regions 160-218 and 743-854 dominated among vaccine-associated CD4 TCRs spanning spike.

The ends lost 10 bases at V and 4 bases at J; junction bases unmatched: 6. The CDR3 covers 15 residues. The germline CDR1 and CDR2 sequences are SNHLY and FYNNEI. Libraries were prepared by immunoSEQ multiplex PCR; TCRdb keeps only in-frame clonotypes and omits some of them. The sample consists of around 94,000 clones, 75% to 90% of them appearing once. Details on this clone: Its antigen is unidentified.

The genes are TRBV2 and TRBJ2-5, with 16 bases identical to TRBD2. The sequence came from an adult who received the AZD1222 COVID-19 vaccine. The sample here was peripheral blood, taken 28 days after the second AZD1222 dose. This CDR3 is CATGTSGRARETQYF. The CDR3 DNA sequence: TGTGCCACCGGGACTAGCGGGAGGGCCCGAGAGACCCAGTACTTC.